The next 8 T cell receptor beta chains were all read from a single sample in a study of cytomegalovirus exposure and HLA in healthy donors. Data came from immunoSEQ multiplex PCR; TCRdb stores just in-frame clones and leaves some out. The sample includes approximately 300,000 clones, about nine tenths of them seen just once. Sequencing was performed on PBMCs. The receptors derive from a woman aged 25 to 39 in good health and CMV-seropositive.

The rearrangement links TRBV4-3 to TRBJ1-3, with 9 bases aligning to TRBD1. V trimming: 0 bases; J trimming: 4 bases; junction bases outside the gene matches: 10. CDR1 LGHNA and CDR2 YSLEER come from the germline V gene. The CDR3 runs to 18 residues. CDR3 sequence (DNA): TGCGCCAGCAGCCAAGATTGGGGGACAGGGCAAGGAGGAAACACCATATATTTT. It is translated as CASSQDWGTGQGGNTIYF.

The chain recombines TRBV5-1 with TRBJ2-5; 9 nucleotides match TRBD2. Trimming cost V 4 bases and J 2 bases; bases outside gene matches: 6. Germline values: CDR1 SGHRS, CDR2 YFSETQ. This CDR3 region has 15 residues. The chain's CDR3 is CASSQGLALQETQYF. The DNA for the CDR3 is TGCGCCAGCAGCCAGGGACTAGCCTTACAAGAGACCCAGTACTTC.

The V call is TRBV27, the J call TRBJ1-2; possibly TRBD1 for D (6 bases). V was pared by 6 bases and J by 1 base, with 18 bases between. The CDR3 contains 16 residues. The germline CDR1 and CDR2 sequences are MNHEY and SMNVEV (reference sequence). As DNA, the CDR3 is TGTGCCAGCAGAACCGACAGGACTCCTATTAACTATGGCTACACCTTC. It specifies CASRTDRTPINYGYTF.

CDR3: CASSTPGGYGYTF. CDR3 in DNA: TGTGCCAGCAGCACACCGGGTGGATATGGCTACACCTTC. V and J are TRBV7-2 and TRBJ1-2; D gene unclear. This CDR3 spans 13 amino acids. In germline, CDR1 is SGHTA, CDR2 FQGNSA. Trimming removed 5 bases at V and 5 bases at J, with 12 bases between.

V gene TRBV6-4 combines with J gene TRBJ2-7, with D maybe TRBD2 (5 bases). Trimming removed 0 bases from V and 3 bases from J, with 15 bases in between. This CDR3 has 16 amino acids. Germline V gene sequence: CDR1 MRHNA, CDR2 SNTAGT. The CDR3 DNA sequence: TGTGCCAGCAGTGACTCGAGACTCGGGGAGATCTACGAGCAGTACTTC. Protein product: CASSDSRLGEIYEQYF.

The rearrangement links TRBV30 to TRBJ1-5; no clear D. The CDR3 totals 12 residues. The V gene lost 0 bases and the J gene lost 12 bases, with 12 bases spanning the gap. The germline CDR1 and CDR2 sequences are GTSNPN and SVGIG (reference sequence). The CDR3 DNA follows: TGTGCCTGGAGTGTACGCGCGGGTCTCCAGCATTTT. It is translated as CAWSVRAGLQHF.

This sequence joins TRBV7-9 and TRBJ2-2; possible D gene TRBD1, 5 bases. Germline CDR1 is SEHNR and CDR2 is FQNEAQ (reference sequence). This CDR3 has 17 amino acids. Trimming took 5 bases from V and 4 from J, leaving 20 bases between them. The CDR3 region is CASSAPSTVISTGELFF. The CDR3 coding sequence is TGTGCCAGCAGCGCACCTTCGACAGTTATCAGCACCGGGGAGCTGTTTTTT.

V and J are TRBV27 and TRBJ1-1, with D possibly TRBD1 on 6 matching bases. This CDR3 comprises 14 residues. V was clipped by 5 bases and J by 4 bases, with 14 bases between them. Germline V gives CDR1 MNHEY, CDR2 SMNVEV (reference sequence). CDR3 bases: TGTGCCAGCAGTCGACAGGCTAGCGGCACTGAAGCTTTCTTT. This translates into CASSRQASGTEAFF.